This TCR beta chain is drawn from a study of early T cells in non-severe SARS-CoV-2 infection. The CDR3 loop spans 14 amino acids. Germline V gives CDR1 MDHEN, CDR2 SYDVKM. The V end was cut by 7 bases, the J end by 1 base, with 11 bases between. The table lists this clonotype with many counts. Using its own MiXCR run on the 5' RACE reads, TCRdb lists one record per CDR3 protein. The sample consists of more than 65,000 distinct CDR3 sequences, around 12% of them appearing once. Sequenced material: whole blood. This chain connects TRBV28 to TRBJ1-5; maybe TRBD1 (6 bases). This receptor was taken from an adult who was a healthcare worker with PCR-confirmed SARS-CoV-2 infection or an uninfected control (not recorded which). DNA for the CDR3: TGTGCCAGCATGTGGGGGCAGAGCAATCAGCCCCAGCATTTT. Protein sequence: CASMWGQSNQPQHF.